Listed here is a single TCR beta chain. The data derive from a study of T cell changes during pregnancy in multiple sclerosis. The data were produced by immunoSEQ multiplex PCR, yet TCRdb's version contains in-frame clones alone and is incomplete. This table has around 70,000 clones, roughly 92% appearing once. The CDR3 is 12 amino acids. Germline V gene data show CDR1 as SQVTM and CDR2 as ANQGSEA. V lost 4 bases and J 6 bases, leaving 11 bases between the germline ends. The V gene is TRBV29-1, the J gene TRBJ2-3; D ambiguous. This TCR was sampled from a female donor with multiple sclerosis, enrolled in a pregnancy study. This specimen was peripheral blood, taken before pregnancy. The CDR3 DNA reads TGCAGCGTTGGACACAGCCCCGATACGCAGTATTTT. Residues: CSVGHSPDTQYF.